Following are 28 T cell receptor beta chains from one sample sequenced in a study of human T cells and chemical hapten exposure. TCRdb recomputed calls from the RACE reads with MiXCR, one row per CDR3 protein. The sample yields about 41,000 distinct CDR3 sequences, roughly 4.2% seen once. Time point of the sample: healthy volunteer bleed at 2 weeks. The template was total RNA from unfractionated whole blood. The sample comprised whole blood. The receptors come from a human donor in good health. Some clones in this sample may be carry-over from other donors' samples.

This clonotype has just a few counts. The J gene is TRBJ1-2, the V gene TRBV24-1; no reliable D call. V lost 3 bases and J lost 8, with 12 bases in between. This CDR3 is 13 amino acids long. Looked up from germline, CDR1 is KGHDR and CDR2 is SFDVKD. CDR3 bases: TGTGCCACCAGTGATAAGGGCGACGGCGGCTACACCTTC. It is translated as CATSDKGDGGYTF.

This chain uses TRBV28 with TRBJ1-6, with D perhaps matching TRBD1 (5 bases). The CDR3 loop spans 17 amino acids. Germline values: CDR1 MDHEN, CDR2 SYDVKM. Trimming took off 6 bases at V and 2 bases at J, with 17 bases between the two ends. CDR3 nucleotides: TGTGCCAGCAGCCCGGGGGGGGGTCGCACCTATAATTCACCCCTCCACTTT. Residues: CASSPGGGRTYNSPLHF.

Ten or more counts support this clonotype. The J gene is TRBJ2-7, the V gene TRBV5-1; D possibly corresponds to TRBD2 (5 bases). CDR3 length equals 13 residues. Deletions cut 4 bases from V and 3 bases from J, with 11 bases between. Germline V lookup: CDR1 SGHRS, CDR2 YFSETQ. The CDR3 reads CASSPPGYYEQYF. DNA for the CDR3: TGCGCCAGCAGCCCCCCGGGATACTACGAGCAGTACTTC.

In this sample, this clonotype turned up a few times. Here the CDR3 DNA reads TGTGCCAGCAGCCCGTTCAAGGGGCTGAACACTGAAGCTTTCTTT. Translated, it gives CASSPFKGLNTEAFF. The chain uses TRBV7-9 and TRBJ1-1; a possible D gene is TRBD1 (5 bases). There are 15 residues in the CDR3. Trimming shortened V by 5 bases and J by 0 bases, and 13 bases separated the two germline ends. Germline V gives CDR1 SEHNR, CDR2 FQNEAQ (reference sequence).

This clonotype was observed many times. V gene TRBV18 combines with J gene TRBJ2-3; D gene ambiguous. The CDR3 is 13 residues long. The V gene's germline CDR1 is KGHSH and CDR2 LQKENI. V lost 3 bases and J lost 4, with 8 bases in between. CDR3 loop: CASSPTRSDTQYF. CDR3 in DNA: TGTGCCAGCTCACCGACGCGCTCAGATACGCAGTATTTT.

This clonotype was recorded many times. The chain links TRBV28 to TRBJ1-2, with unresolved D. Trimming cost V 7 bases and J 13 bases, with 22 bases left between them. Germline V CDR1 and CDR2: MDHEN, SYDVKM. The CDR3 is 13 amino acids. The CDR3 region has the DNA TGTGCCAGCATGAGCCTAAAGGACGGACCCCCCACCTTC. Amino acid sequence: CASMSLKDGPPTF.

This clonotype has a count of ten or more. This chain links TRBV28 with TRBJ2-4; TRBD2 might be the D (6 bases). Germline lookup yields CDR1 MDHEN and CDR2 SYDVKM. The CDR3 runs to 15 residues. Trimming took off 3 bases at V and 3 bases at J, with 12 bases between the two ends. CDR3 coding DNA: TGTGCCAGCAGTTTTCTGGGGGGTGGCAAAAACATTCAGTACTTC. It is translated as CASSFLGGGKNIQYF.

Ten or more counts support this clonotype. This chain joins TRBV28 and TRBJ1-5; D is ambiguous. The V and J ends lost 5 bases and 7 bases respectively, with 12 bases between them. The CDR3 is 13 amino acids. The germline gives CDR1 MDHEN, CDR2 SYDVKM. Here the CDR3 DNA reads TGTGCCAGCAGTCCCCAGAGACGACAGCCCCAGCATTTT. Translated: CASSPQRRQPQHF.

This clonotype was observed many times. The chain links TRBV4-1 to TRBJ2-1; 9 positions match TRBD2. The length of the CDR3 is 17 residues. V shed 1 base and J 4 bases; nucleotides not matched to a gene: 8. Germline CDR1 reads MGHRA; CDR2 reads YSYEKL. The CDR3 here is CASSQVDMGLAYNEQFF. Written as DNA, the CDR3 is TGCGCCAGCAGCCAAGTCGACATGGGACTAGCATACAATGAGCAGTTCTTC.

This clonotype was detected ten times or more. V usage is TRBV11-2 and J usage is TRBJ2-3; a possible D gene is TRBD2 (6 bases). CDR3 length equals 18 residues. Germline CDR1 is SGHAT and CDR2 is FQNNGV. Between the trimmed V and J ends, which lost 0 bases and 0 bases, there was a span of 16 bases. CDR3 bases: TGTGCCAGCAGCTTAGATTTAGCGGCCGTCGCTAGCACAGATACGCAGTATTTT. Amino acids: CASSLDLAAVASTDTQYF.

The genes are TRBV2 and TRBJ1-2, with 10 bases identical to TRBD1. Germline CDR1 and CDR2: SNHLY and FYNNEI. The J segment lost 3 bases and the V segment lost 3 bases, leaving 4 bases of the junction unmatched. The CDR3 totals 15 residues. The CDR3 here is CASSERTGGYYGYTF. The CDR3 DNA reads as TGTGCCAGCAGTGAGCGGACAGGGGGGTACTATGGCTACACCTTC. The whole variable domain, remainder taken from reference TRBV2 and TRBJ1-2, is EPEVTQTPSHQVTQMGQEVILRCVPISNHLYFYWYRQILGQKVEFLVSFYNNEISEKSEIFDDQFSVERPDGSNFTLKIRSTKLEDSAMYFCASSERTGGYYGYTFGSGTRLTVV.

The V call is TRBV11-2, the J call TRBJ1-6, with D uncertain. Germline CDR1 reads SGHAT; CDR2 reads FQNNGV. Trimming removed 1 base from V and 10 bases from J, with 11 bases in between. This CDR3 has 14 amino acids. The CDR3 DNA is TGTGCCAGCAGCTTAGTACCCGGGGAATCACCCCTCCACTTT. It codes for CASSLVPGESPLHF.

Remarks on this clonotype: A read error may explain this, as a much larger clone is one base away. The chain links TRBV7-2 to TRBJ2-5, with D maybe TRBD2 (6 bases). The length of the CDR3 is 15 residues. The germline V gene has CDR1 SGHTA and CDR2 FQGNSA. In nucleotides, the CDR3 is TGTGCCAGCAGCCTCACCCGACGGGGAGGTGGGACCCGGTACTTC. Amino acid sequence: CASSLTRRGGGTRYF.

This clonotype came up a few times. The gene calls are TRBV24-1 and TRBJ2-3, with unresolved D. Per the germline V gene, CDR1 is KGHDR and CDR2 is SFDVKD. This CDR3 region has 13 residues. The V gene lost 7 bases and the J gene lost 2 bases, with 9 bases spanning the gap. The CDR3: CATRSQVTDTQYF. For the CDR3, the DNA is TGTGCCACCAGATCGCAGGTCACAGATACGCAGTATTTT.

This clonotype was recorded many times. The chain links TRBV24-1 to TRBJ2-6, with D uncertain. In germline, CDR1 is KGHDR, CDR2 SFDVKD. V lost 3 bases and J lost 4, with 12 bases in between. The CDR3 spans 16 residues. DNA for the CDR3: TGTGCCACCAGTGATCCAAGGGTACCCGGGGCCAACGTCCTGACTTTC. Translated: CATSDPRVPGANVLTF.

At least ten counts were recorded for this clonotype. The V and J genes are TRBV12-3 or TRBV12-4 and TRBJ1-3, with 7 bases lining up with TRBD1. This CDR3 contains 15 residues. V gave up 7 bases and J gave up 8 bases; unmatched junction bases: 14. CDR3 in amino acids: CASIRNRGVGDTIYF. The CDR3, as DNA: TGTGCCAGCATCCGGAACAGGGGCGTCGGGGACACCATATATTTT.

In this sample, this clonotype turned up many times. The chain recombines TRBV27 with TRBJ2-2, with D maybe TRBD1 (7 bases). Trimming removed 0 bases at V and 7 bases at J, with 21 bases between. Per the germline V gene, CDR1 is MNHEY and CDR2 is SMNVEV (reference sequence). The CDR3 has 18 residues. In nucleotides, the CDR3 is TGTGCCAGCAGTTTATCGACAGCCAGGGGGGATGCGAACGGGGAGCTGTTTTTT. This gives the protein CASSLSTARGDANGELFF.

This clonotype was observed many times. This sequence joins TRBV27 and TRBJ2-7; D perhaps matches TRBD2 (6 bases). V was pared by 6 bases and J by 0 bases, with 12 bases between. The length of the CDR3 is 14 residues. In germline, CDR1 is MNHEY, CDR2 SMNVEV (reference sequence). For the CDR3, the DNA is TGTGCCAGCAGGATAGGAGGGAGCTCCTACGAGCAGTACTTC. This codes for CASRIGGSSYEQYF.

This clonotype was observed many times. In DNA form, the CDR3 reads TGTGCCAGCAGCAACCGACTAGCTGTGCAGTACTTC. It encodes CASSNRLAVQYF. J is TRBJ2-7 and V is TRBV12-3 or TRBV12-4; 7 nucleotides match TRBD2. V shed 6 bases, J shed 9 bases, and the junction held 8 bases outside the gene matches. The CDR3 is made up of 12 amino acids.

The rearrangement joins TRBV5-1 to TRBJ1-2; 7 nucleotides align to TRBD1. The CDR3 runs 13 residues. After removal of 0 bases from V and 6 bases from J, the junction contained 2 bases not matched to a gene. Germline V CDR1 and CDR2: SGHRS, YFSETQ. CDR3 amino acids: CASSLEGGDGYTF. The CDR3 coding sequence is TGCGCCAGCAGCTTGGAAGGGGGCGATGGCTACACCTTC.

This clonotype appeared many times. At one boundary the junction diverges from the germline segment, which might be a read error. V is TRBV12-3 or TRBV12-4 and J is TRBJ2-4; perhaps TRBD2 as D (5 bases). The CDR3 length is 14 residues. As DNA, the CDR3 is TGTGCCAGCAGTTTTGGCCTAGCCAAAAACATCCAGTACTTC. The encoded protein is CASSFGLAKNIQYF.

Ten or more counts support this clonotype. The chain is built from TRBV6-5 and TRBJ2-5; TRBD1 aligns across 8 bases. CDR3 size: 14 residues. Germline lookup yields CDR1 MNHEY and CDR2 SVGAGI. The V gene end was trimmed by 1 base and the J gene end by 5 bases; junction bases not matched to a gene: 3. The CDR3 protein is CASSYFGQGETQYF. CDR3 bases: TGTGCCAGCAGTTACTTCGGACAGGGTGAGACCCAGTACTTC.

V and J are TRBV11-2 and TRBJ2-1; no firm D call. CDR3 length: 10 amino acids. Trimming shortened V by 8 bases and J by 9 bases, and 8 bases separated the two germline ends. Germline V CDR1 and CDR2: SGHAT, FQNNGV. The DNA for the CDR3 is TGTGCCAGCGCAGGTGTTGAGCAGTTCTTC. It specifies CASAGVEQFF.

This clonotype was picked up many times. The gene calls are TRBV5-1 and TRBJ2-3, with D possibly being TRBD2 (5 bases). Trimming pared 1 base from V and 2 bases from J, leaving 17 bases between. The V gene's germline CDR1 is SGHRS and CDR2 YFSETQ. This CDR3 has 17 amino acids. The CDR3 sequence: CASSLSPGVPTTDTQYF. The DNA of the CDR3 is TGCGCCAGCAGCTTGTCTCCCGGGGTTCCAACCACAGATACGCAGTATTTT.

In this sample, this clonotype turned up many times. The chain is built from TRBV27 and TRBJ1-4, with TRBD1 matching 8 bases. CDR1 is MNHEY and CDR2 is SMNVEV in the germline V gene (reference sequence). V dropped 8 bases and J dropped 4; count of bases not matched to a gene: 6. This CDR3 comprises 14 residues. Written as DNA, the CDR3 is TGTGCCAGCGGACAGGGTGTTTTTAATGAAAAACTGTTTTTT. It codes for CASGQGVFNEKLFF.

This clonotype was seen at least ten times. The chain employs TRBV29-1 and TRBJ2-2; no firm D call. The V gene's germline CDR1 is SQVTM and CDR2 ANQGSEA. V dropped 5 bases and J dropped 2 bases, with 12 bases sitting between them. The CDR3 has 14 residues. For the CDR3, the DNA is TGCAGCGTTTCACATACCCTCAACACCGGGGAGCTGTTTTTT. Translation gives CSVSHTLNTGELFF.

By its share, this clonotype is large. V usage is TRBV7-8 and J usage is TRBJ2-1, with 13 bases lining up with TRBD2. Germline CDR1 reads SGHVS; CDR2 reads FQNEAQ. This CDR3 spans 19 amino acids. J lost 8 bases, V lost 0 bases, and 13 bases had no gene match. Here the CDR3 reads CASSLALGLAGVEKDEQFF. CDR3 nucleotide sequence: TGTGCCAGCAGCTTAGCTCTAGGACTAGCGGGAGTCGAGAAGGATGAGCAGTTCTTC. The full variable domain, its missing parts supplied by reference TRBV7-8 and TRBJ2-1, is GAGVSQSPRYKVAKRGQDVALRCDPISGHVSLFWYQQALGQGPEFLTYFQNEAQLDKSGLPSDRFFAERPEGSVSTLKIQRTQQEDSAVYLCASSLALGLAGVEKDEQFFGPGTRLTVL.

The chain uses TRBV7-6 and TRBJ2-5, with TRBD2 matching 8 bases. The CDR3 covers 14 residues. Germline V gene data show CDR1 as SGHVS and CDR2 as FNYEAQ. V lost 5 bases to trimming and J lost 4 bases; unmatched junction nucleotides: 6. CDR3 DNA sequence: TGTGCCAGCAGCCCAAGACTAGCGCCAGAGACCCAGTACTTC. This sequence encodes CASSPRLAPETQYF.